This T cell receptor (beta chain) came from a study of blood T cell repertoires in COVID-19. Study-wide background: The United States, Italy and Spain provided the acute and convalescent COVID-19 samples. T cells, B-cell-depleted T cells, or PBMCs supplied cDNA or gDNA.

Note on this clone: At the DNA level, this CDR3 is encoded by other sequences in the same sample as well.

In the source study's methods: Estimates of nucleated cell counts were drawn from the amplification of reference gene primers. Profiling relied on immunoSEQ multiplex PCR, and the TCRdb table lists in-frame clones only, not all of them. Clonal size and the V and J genes are those of that table, whereas D and trimming came from the DNA. The repertoire holds around 300,000 clones, with roughly nine tenths as singletons. Germline CDR1 reads LNHDA; CDR2 reads SQIVND (reference sequence). The CDR3 is 12 residues long. V lost 1 base, J lost 4 bases, and 4 bases lay in between. The sequenced sample was peripheral blood. The chain employs TRBV19 and TRBJ2-5, with D uncertain. The receptor's source is a woman in her thirties or forties who had recovered from COVID-19. As DNA, the CDR3 is TGTGCCAGTAGTATAGGAGGAGAGACCCAGTACTTC. Protein sequence: CASSIGGETQYF.